This TCR beta chain is from a study of OX40 agonist ivuxolimab in advanced cancers. The overall study: At 0.01 to 10 mg/kg, ivuxolimab was administered intravenously to patients every 2 weeks.

This table comes from immunoSEQ multiplex PCR, and its TCRdb copy is limited to in-frame clones, with some not included. There are about 64,000 clones in the sample; about 90% occur only once, and 5.2% lies in the top ten. General study findings and limits: Averaging showed that CD8+ T cells had more expanded clones than CD4+ did.

This CDR3 is 16 amino acids long. CDR1 is MNHNS, CDR2 SASEGT, per germline. The germline V and J ends were trimmed by 0 bases and 1 base, with 12 bases remaining between them. Concerning this clone itself: What it binds is unknown.

The rearrangement uses TRBV6-1 and TRBJ1-2; D is ambiguous. The sequencing used CD4+ or CD8+ T cells sorted from blood, collected in a trial of the OX40 agonist ivuxolimab. The TCR originated in an adult with an advanced solid tumor such as melanoma, head and neck, liver or kidney cancer. CDR3 protein: CASSEARRSLNYGYTF. The CDR3 DNA reads as TGTGCCAGCAGTGAAGCCAGAAGGTCGCTTAACTATGGCTACACCTTC.